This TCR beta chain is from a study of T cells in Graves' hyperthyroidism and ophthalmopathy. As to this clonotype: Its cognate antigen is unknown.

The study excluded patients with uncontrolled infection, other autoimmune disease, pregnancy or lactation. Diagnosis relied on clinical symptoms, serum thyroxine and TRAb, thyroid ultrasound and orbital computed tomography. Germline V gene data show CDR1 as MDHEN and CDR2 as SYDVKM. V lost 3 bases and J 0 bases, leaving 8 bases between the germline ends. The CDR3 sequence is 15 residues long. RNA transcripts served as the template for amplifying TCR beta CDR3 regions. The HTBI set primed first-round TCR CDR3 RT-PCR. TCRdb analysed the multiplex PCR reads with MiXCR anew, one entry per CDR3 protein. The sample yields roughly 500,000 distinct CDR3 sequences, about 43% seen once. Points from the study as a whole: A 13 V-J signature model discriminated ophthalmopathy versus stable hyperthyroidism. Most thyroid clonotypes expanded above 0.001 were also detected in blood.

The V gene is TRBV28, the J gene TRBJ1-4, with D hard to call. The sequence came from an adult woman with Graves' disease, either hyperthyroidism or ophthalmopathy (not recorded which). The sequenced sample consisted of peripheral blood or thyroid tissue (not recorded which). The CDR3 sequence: CASSFYRATNEKLFF. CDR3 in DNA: TGTGCCAGCAGTTTTTACCGTGCAACTAATGAAAAACTGTTTTTT.